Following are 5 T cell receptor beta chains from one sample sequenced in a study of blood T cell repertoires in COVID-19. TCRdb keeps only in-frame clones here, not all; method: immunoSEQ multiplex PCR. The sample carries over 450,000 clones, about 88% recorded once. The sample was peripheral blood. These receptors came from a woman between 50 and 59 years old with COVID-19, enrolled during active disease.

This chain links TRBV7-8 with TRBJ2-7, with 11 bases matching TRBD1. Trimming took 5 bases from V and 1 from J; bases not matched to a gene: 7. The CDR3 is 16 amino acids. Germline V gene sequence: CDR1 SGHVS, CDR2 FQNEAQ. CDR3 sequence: CASSRTGGDGSYEQYF. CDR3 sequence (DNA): TGTGCCAGCAGCCGGACAGGGGGCGACGGGTCCTACGAGCAGTACTTC.

As DNA, the CDR3 is TGTGCCAGCAGTTTAGGGAGTTCGAACTATGGCTACACCTTC. It specifies CASSLGSSNYGYTF. The V call is TRBV28, the J call TRBJ1-2; D gene ambiguous. The CDR3 totals 14 residues. Germline V CDR1 and CDR2: MDHEN, SYDVKM. The ends were cut back, 2 bases at V and 2 bases at J, with 9 bases in the middle.

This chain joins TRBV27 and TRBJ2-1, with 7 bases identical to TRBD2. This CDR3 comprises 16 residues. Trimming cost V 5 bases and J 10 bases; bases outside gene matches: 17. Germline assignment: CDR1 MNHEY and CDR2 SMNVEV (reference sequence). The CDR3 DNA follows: TGTGCCAGCAGTGGGCCTGGGGGGGTGGCAGCGGGCGAGCAGTTCTTC. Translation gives CASSGPGGVAAGEQFF.

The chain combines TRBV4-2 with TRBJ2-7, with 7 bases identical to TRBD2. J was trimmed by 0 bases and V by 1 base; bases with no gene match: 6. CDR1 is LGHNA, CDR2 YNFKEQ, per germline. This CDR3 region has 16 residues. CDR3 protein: CASSQALGGSSYEQYF. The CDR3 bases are TGTGCCAGCAGCCAAGCATTAGGCGGGAGCTCCTACGAGCAGTACTTC.

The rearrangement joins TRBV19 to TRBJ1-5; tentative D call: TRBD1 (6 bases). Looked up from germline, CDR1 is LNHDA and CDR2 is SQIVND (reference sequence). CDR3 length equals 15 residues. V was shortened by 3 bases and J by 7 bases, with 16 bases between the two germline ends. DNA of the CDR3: TGTGCCAGTAGTATGGGCGACAGCCAGGGGCAGCCCCAGCATTTT. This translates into CASSMGDSQGQPQHF.